A single sample is the source of the 31 T cell receptor beta chains below, sequenced in a study of spatial heterogeneity in lung cancer. TCRdb reprocessed the 5' RACE reads via MiXCR and lists one record per CDR3 protein. The table shows over 85,000 distinct CDR3 sequences, with less than 20% occurring only once. Regarding time point: blood at routine non-recurrence follow-up after resection. The starting material was PBMCs, obtained at follow-up. The receptors here all came from a male donor with early-stage non-small cell lung cancer.

This clonotype was observed a handful of times. The chain joins TRBV20-1 to TRBJ2-3; 7 bases map to TRBD2. Unmatched junction bases numbered 37, after V lost 6 bases and J lost 4 bases. Germline V gene sequence: CDR1 DFQATT, CDR2 SNEGSKA (reference sequence). The CDR3 is 23 residues long. The CDR3: CSATLVRKRDREMGNLRPDTQYF. The CDR3 nucleotides are TGCAGTGCAACCCTCGTAAGGAAGCGGGATAGAGAAATGGGTAATCTGCGTCCAGATACGCAGTATTTT.

There are many counts of this clonotype. The chain uses TRBV24-1 and TRBJ2-3; D may be TRBD2 (5 bases). The CDR3 covers 16 residues. V was pared by 4 bases and J by 3 bases, with 16 bases between. CDR1 is KGHDR and CDR2 is SFDVKD in the germline V gene. The CDR3 DNA reads as TGTGCCACCAGTGAGCTAGACTCATCGGGGACAGATACGCAGTATTTT. Its protein is CATSELDSSGTDTQYF.

The V gene is TRBV7-2, the J gene TRBJ2-5; no definite D call. The V gene lost 3 bases and the J gene lost 5 bases, with 16 bases spanning the gap. Germline CDR1 and CDR2: SGHTA and FQGNSA. The CDR3 is 15 amino acids. CDR3 sequence: CASSLVQSMGETQYF. In DNA, the CDR3 is TGTGCCAGCAGCTTGGTCCAGTCCATGGGGGAGACCCAGTACTTC.

The rearrangement joins TRBV9 to TRBJ2-5, with D hard to call. This CDR3 is 13 amino acids long. Trimming removed 0 bases at V and 7 bases at J, with 10 bases between. Germline V gene data show CDR1 as SGDLS and CDR2 as YYNGEE. DNA for the CDR3: TGTGCCAGCAGCGTAGGTGGTTTGGGGACCCAGTACTTC. It is translated as CASSVGGLGTQYF.

Only a few counts were recorded for this clonotype. V and J are TRBV2 and TRBJ1-6, with 8 nucleotides matching TRBD1. V was clipped by 6 bases and J by 6 bases; unmatched bases: 4. CDR3 length equals 14 residues. Germline loops: CDR1 SNHLY, CDR2 FYNNEI. The CDR3 protein is CASSRDRPNSPLHF. DNA for the CDR3: TGTGCCAGCAGCCGGGACAGGCCTAATTCACCCCTCCACTTT.

V usage is TRBV20-1 and J usage is TRBJ1-1, with 7 bases fitting TRBD1. The CDR3 is made up of 17 amino acids. The junction had 16 bases not matched to a gene; V was cut back by 0 bases and J by 6 bases. The V gene's germline CDR1 is DFQATT and CDR2 SNEGSKA (reference sequence). The DNA of the CDR3 is TGCAGTGCTAGAGATTTTAACAGGGGCCTTACCGGCGCTGAAGCTTTCTTT. Translated, it gives CSARDFNRGLTGAEAFF.

This clonotype was detected ten times or more. Written as DNA, the CDR3 is TGTGCCAGCAGCTTAGTCGCGGGTACAGTGAACACTGAAGCTTTCTTT. It is translated as CASSLVAGTVNTEAFF. The chain couples TRBV7-2 to TRBJ1-1, with no clear D. The V and J ends lost 1 base and 0 bases respectively, with 12 bases between them. This CDR3 region has 16 residues. Looked up from germline, CDR1 is SGHTA and CDR2 is FQGNSA.

This clonotype was seen many times. The chain uses TRBV30 and TRBJ1-1, with D uncertain. Deletions cut 2 bases from V and 1 base from J, with 5 bases between. The V gene's germline CDR1 is GTSNPN and CDR2 SVGIG (reference sequence). This CDR3 comprises 12 residues. CDR3: CAWSIRNTEAFF. The CDR3 DNA reads TGTGCCTGGAGTATCCGGAACACTGAAGCTTTCTTT.

This clonotype was recorded at least ten times. The chain is built from TRBV6-1 and TRBJ1-1, with D possibly TRBD1 on 5 matching bases. Germline-derived CDR1 and CDR2 are MNHNS and SASEGT. V lost 5 bases and J lost 4, with 20 bases in between. CDR3 length: 16 amino acids. This CDR3 is CASSPDSYSATTEAFF. DNA of the CDR3: TGTGCCAGCAGTCCTGACAGTTACAGCGCTACCACTGAAGCTTTCTTT.

This rearrangement joins TRBV20-1 to TRBJ2-1; TRBD2 matches 8 bases. Germline V CDR1 and CDR2: DFQATT, SNEGSKA (reference sequence). CDR3 length: 14 residues. Trimming at V came to 0 bases and at J to 10 bases, leaving 8 bases not matched to a gene. This CDR3 reads CSARDSGGPREQFF. As DNA, the CDR3 is TGCAGTGCTAGAGATTCGGGGGGGCCTCGGGAGCAGTTCTTC.

This clonotype was observed many times. The V gene is TRBV6-5, the J gene TRBJ2-1; TRBD2 matches 12 bases. Trimming took 4 bases from V and 9 from J; bases not matched to a gene: 4. There are 14 residues in the CDR3. Germline assignment: CDR1 MNHEY and CDR2 SVGAGI. For the CDR3, the DNA is TGTGCCAGCAGTTCCGGGACTAGCGGGCGTGAGCAGTTCTTC. It is translated as CASSSGTSGREQFF.

This clonotype was counted many times. The rearrangement links TRBV30 to TRBJ2-6; D perhaps matches TRBD1 (6 bases). CDR1 and CDR2 (germline): GTSNPN, SVGIG (reference sequence). V was shortened by 4 bases and J by 0 bases, with 10 bases between the two germline ends. CDR3 size: 15 residues. CDR3 sequence reads: CAWTGANSGANVLTF. The CDR3 bases are TGTGCCTGGACAGGGGCGAACTCTGGGGCCAACGTCCTGACTTTC.

This clonotype turned up a few times. This chain links TRBV5-6 with TRBJ1-3; D is ambiguous. This CDR3 spans 15 amino acids. From germline, CDR1 is SGHDT and CDR2 YYEEEE. V gave up 0 bases and J gave up 0 bases, with 7 bases separating them. CDR3 amino acids: CASSLVRSSGNTIYF. CDR3 coding DNA: TGTGCCAGCAGCTTGGTAAGGAGCTCTGGAAACACCATATATTTT.

This clonotype was detected a few times. The genes are TRBV10-1 and TRBJ2-3; D could derive from TRBD1 or TRBD2 (5 bases each). CDR1 and CDR2 (germline): WNHNN, SYGVQD (reference sequence). The CDR3 consists of 11 residues. V dropped 3 bases and J dropped 8 bases, with 6 bases sitting between them. The CDR3 loop reads CASSDGATQYF. The CDR3, as DNA: TGCGCCAGCAGTGACGGGGCTACGCAGTATTTT.

The V and J genes are TRBV4-1 and TRBJ1-6, with D unresolved. Germline lookup yields CDR1 MGHRA and CDR2 YSYEKL. The CDR3 length is 15 residues. Trimming took off 0 bases at V and 7 bases at J, with 10 bases between the two ends. CDR3 sequence: CASSQDYSPNSPLHF. The CDR3 nucleotides are TGCGCCAGCAGCCAAGATTACAGCCCCAATTCACCCCTCCACTTT.

This clonotype turned up a few times. The gene calls are TRBV11-3 and TRBJ1-2; D is uncertain. Trimming shortened V by 5 bases and J by 0 bases, and 10 bases separated the two germline ends. CDR1 and CDR2 from the germline V gene are SGHNT and YENEEA. This CDR3 contains 14 residues. The chain's CDR3 is CASSTMVSNYGYTF. As DNA, the CDR3 is TGTGCCAGCAGCACGATGGTGTCTAACTATGGCTACACCTTC.

This clonotype occurred a few times. The chain carries TRBV20-1 and TRBJ2-7; tentatively, D is TRBD1 or TRBD2 (6 bases each). The germline CDR1 and CDR2 sequences are DFQATT and SNEGSKA (reference sequence). V lost 5 bases, J lost 6 bases, and 23 bases lay in between. This CDR3 spans 15 amino acids. The chain's CDR3 is CSAADSGAGRSEQYV. CDR3 coding DNA: TGCAGTGCTGCGGACTCGGGGGCCGGTCGTTCCGAGCAGTACGTC.

V gene TRBV12-3 or TRBV12-4 combines with J gene TRBJ2-3; D is unclear. The CDR3 length is 15 residues. V lost 2 bases to trimming and J lost 6 bases, with 15 bases between them. The CDR3 bases are TGTGCCAGCAGTTTATTAGGCCAGGACCTTGATACGCAGTATTTT. Amino acid sequence: CASSLLGQDLDTQYF.

The CDR3 here is CATSWAGRDEDTQYF. The CDR3 DNA reads as TGTGCCACCAGTTGGGCAGGACGCGATGAGGATACGCAGTATTTT. V is TRBV24-1 and J is TRBJ2-3; D unclear. V lost 6 bases and J 6 bases, leaving 18 bases between the germline ends. The CDR3 has 15 amino acids. The germline V gene has CDR1 KGHDR and CDR2 SFDVKD.

DNA for the CDR3: TGTGCCAGCAGCCCCGGCGGGCCGCGGGCCCAGTACTTC. Translated: CASSPGGPRAQYF. V is TRBV7-6 and J is TRBJ2-5; TRBD2 is a possible D gene (5 bases). CDR1 and CDR2 from the germline V gene are SGHVS and FNYEAQ. Trimming removed 5 bases from V and 9 bases from J, with 16 bases in between. This CDR3 has 13 amino acids.

This rearrangement joins TRBV20-1 to TRBJ2-5; TRBD2 aligns across 12 bases. Trimming took 6 bases from V and 1 from J; bases not matched to a gene: 3. CDR1 is DFQATT and CDR2 is SNEGSKA in the germline V gene (reference sequence). This CDR3 contains 14 residues. CDR3 protein: CSARLAGVQETQYF. CDR3 coding DNA: TGCAGTGCGAGACTAGCGGGGGTCCAAGAGACCCAGTACTTC.

The CDR3 reads CASTRGAGGEQYF. The DNA of the CDR3 is TGTGCCAGCACTCGGGGGGCCGGCGGCGAGCAGTACTTC. J is TRBJ2-7 and V is TRBV25-1, with TRBD2 as a possible D gene (7 bases). Looked up from germline, CDR1 is MGHDK and CDR2 is SYGVNS. The CDR3 has 13 amino acids. Trimming took off 7 bases at V and 6 bases at J, with 16 bases between the two ends.

The chain uses TRBV3-1 and TRBJ2-3, with 7 bases aligning to TRBD2. After removal of 1 base from V and 7 bases from J, the junction contained 5 bases not matched to a gene. Germline CDR1 and CDR2: LGHDT and YNNKEL (reference sequence). There are 14 residues in the CDR3. In DNA, the CDR3 is TGTGCCAGCAGCCAAGTCAACGGGAGGAATACGCAGTATTTT. It is translated as CASSQVNGRNTQYF.

This clonotype showed up many times. This chain joins TRBV7-2 and TRBJ1-2; D unresolved. This CDR3 has 14 amino acids. CDR1 and CDR2 from the germline V gene are SGHTA and FQGNSA. The V and J ends lost 4 bases and 8 bases respectively, with 17 bases between them. The CDR3 region is CASSSHGELKGYTF. CDR3 DNA sequence: TGTGCCAGCAGCTCCCACGGGGAGCTTAAAGGCTACACCTTC.

This clonotype was counted between two and nine times. This chain joins TRBV3-1 and TRBJ1-1; D remains ambiguous. The CDR3 covers 13 residues. Germline loops: CDR1 LGHDT, CDR2 YNNKEL (reference sequence). V gave up 0 bases and J gave up 8 bases, with 10 bases separating them. CDR3 sequence: CASSQEWVGEAFF. The DNA for the CDR3 is TGTGCCAGCAGCCAAGAATGGGTGGGCGAAGCTTTCTTT.

This clonotype was picked up a small number of times. V gene TRBV3-1 combines with J gene TRBJ2-7, with no clear D. With 3 bases removed from V and 0 bases from J, the gap between germline ends came to 3 bases. This CDR3 is 12 amino acids long. Germline V gene sequence: CDR1 LGHDT, CDR2 YNNKEL (reference sequence). The CDR3: CASSHSSYEQYF. CDR3 sequence (DNA): TGTGCCAGCAGCCATAGCTCCTACGAGCAGTACTTC.

J is TRBJ1-4 and V is TRBV15, with D possibly matching TRBD1 (6 bases). The CDR3 runs 16 residues. V was pared by 0 bases and J by 0 bases, with 8 bases between. In germline, CDR1 is LNHNV, CDR2 YYDKDF (reference sequence). In nucleotides, the CDR3 is TGTGCCACCAGCAGAGACAGGGGAACAACTAATGAAAAACTGTTTTTT. This codes for CATSRDRGTTNEKLFF. The entire variable domain, with the rest obtained from reference TRBV15 and TRBJ1-4, is as follows: DAMVIQNPRYQVTQFGKPVTLSCSQTLNHNVMYWYQQKSSQAPKLLFHYYDKDFNNEADTPDNFQSRRPNTSFCFLDIRSPGLGDTAMYLCATSRDRGTTNEKLFFGSGTQLSVL.

This clonotype has ten or more counts. The rearrangement joins TRBV6-2 or TRBV6-3 to TRBJ2-2, with 9 bases lining up with TRBD1. Germline V gene data show CDR1 as MNHEY and CDR2 as SVGEGT. This CDR3 comprises 14 residues. The V and J ends lost 6 bases and 6 bases, in that order; junction bases with no gene match: 5. This chain's CDR3 is CASSPQGAAGELFF. The CDR3, as DNA: TGTGCCAGCAGCCCACAGGGGGCGGCCGGGGAGCTGTTTTTT.

The rearrangement links TRBV18 to TRBJ2-7, with 8 nucleotides matching TRBD1. Germline trimming cut 3 bases from V and 3 bases from J; bases unmatched to any gene: 1. The CDR3 covers 13 residues. Germline V CDR1 and CDR2: KGHSH, LQKENI. Written as DNA, the CDR3 is TGTGCCAGCTCACCCGGGACAGGCTACGAGCAGTACGTC. Protein: CASSPGTGYEQYV.

This clonotype was seen more than once but under ten times. This chain connects TRBV24-1 to TRBJ2-1, with D maybe TRBD1 (6 bases). Trimming cost V 0 bases and J 0 bases, with 17 bases left between them. The CDR3 runs to 19 residues. Germline V gene lookup returns CDR1 KGHDR and CDR2 SFDVKD. CDR3 loop: CATSDLQGRGRSSYNEQFF. The CDR3 DNA sequence: TGTGCCACCAGTGATTTGCAAGGCAGGGGCCGTAGCTCCTACAATGAGCAGTTCTTC.

The chain joins TRBV2 to TRBJ2-7; D ambiguous. CDR1 is SNHLY, CDR2 FYNNEI, per germline. The CDR3 covers 12 residues. V dropped 1 base and J dropped 9 bases, with 10 bases sitting between them. CDR3: CASSEVRTTQYF. The CDR3 DNA sequence: TGTGCCAGCAGTGAAGTGCGGACGACGCAGTACTTC. The full variable domain, rest sourced from reference TRBV2 and TRBJ2-7, is EPEVTQTPSHQVTQMGQEVILRCVPISNHLYFYWYRQILGQKVEFLVSFYNNEISEKSEIFDDQFSVERPDGSNFTLKIRSTKLEDSAMYFCASSEVRTTQYFGPGTRLTVT.